Below are 16 T cell receptor beta chains sequenced from a single sample in a study of cytomegalovirus exposure and HLA in healthy donors. The PCR contained 60 Vbeta and 13 Jbeta primers. Produced via immunoSEQ multiplex PCR; TCRdb's table is partial and in-frame only. The table includes around 98,000 clones, roughly 79% detected once. The sequenced material came from PBMCs. These receptors were obtained from a woman between 35 and 50 years old in good health and CMV-seronegative.

The CDR3 sequence: CASSLARSYGNTIYF. The CDR3 nucleotides read TGTGCCAGCAGCTTAGCGAGGAGCTACGGAAACACCATATATTTT. This rearrangement joins TRBV7-9 to TRBJ1-3; D remains ambiguous. Trimming stripped 0 bases from V and 4 bases from J, with 10 bases between. CDR3 length: 15 residues. The germline V gene encodes CDR1 SEHNR and CDR2 FQNEAQ (reference sequence).

J is TRBJ1-5 and V is TRBV10-3; 10 nucleotides agree with TRBD1. CDR3 length: 15 amino acids. Per the germline V gene, CDR1 is ENHRY and CDR2 is SYGVKD. With 9 bases clipped from V and 3 bases from J, the junction kept 8 bases outside the gene matches. The CDR3 coding sequence is TGTGCCATTTCTGCCGGGACAGGGGACAATCAGCCCCAGCATTTT. Protein sequence: CAISAGTGDNQPQHF.

The table lists this clone with a few counts. At one end the junction does not follow the germline gene, possibly because of a read error. The chain carries TRBV6-1 and TRBJ1-5; D may be TRBD1 (6 bases). Germline assignment: CDR1 MNHNS and CDR2 SASEGT. The CDR3 extends over 15 amino acids. The CDR3 loop reads CASSVVDRYNQPQNF. As DNA, the CDR3 is TGTGCCAGCAGTGTCGTCGACAGGTACAATCAGCCCCAGAATTTT.

The CDR3 spells CASIGQALNEKLFF. The CDR3 DNA reads TGTGCCAGCATCGGACAGGCGCTTAATGAAAAACTGTTTTTT. The chain is built from TRBV2 and TRBJ1-4; 7 bases are shared with TRBD1. The germline V gene has CDR1 SNHLY and CDR2 FYNNEI. There are 14 residues in the CDR3. V lost 7 bases to trimming and J lost 4 bases; unmatched junction nucleotides: 6.

This clone turned up a few times. One end of the junction fails to match germline, which may point to a read error. The V gene is TRBV4-2, the J gene TRBJ1-5; tentative D call: TRBD1 (6 bases). The CDR3 extends over 15 amino acids. Germline V lookup: CDR1 LGHNA, CDR2 YNFKEQ. This CDR3 reads CANSQDREGGQPQHF. CDR3 nucleotides: TGTGCCAACAGCCAAGATAGGGAGGGGGGTCAGCCCCAGCATTTT.

The chain combines TRBV19 with TRBJ1-1; no reliable D call. The germline gives CDR1 LNHDA, CDR2 SQIVND (reference sequence). The CDR3 totals 13 residues. The germline V and J ends were trimmed by 6 bases and 8 bases, with 16 bases remaining between them. The chain's CDR3 is CASRFRGEVEAFF. Here the CDR3 DNA reads TGTGCCAGTAGATTCCGGGGAGAGGTAGAAGCTTTCTTT.

This chain connects TRBV4-2 to TRBJ2-5, with 8 bases lining up with TRBD2. CDR3 length: 16 residues. Germline V lookup: CDR1 LGHNA, CDR2 YNFKEQ. J gave up 5 bases and V 0 bases, and 8 bases lay outside the gene matches. CDR3 residues: CASSQDRGSGAETQYF. CDR3 DNA sequence: TGTGCCAGCAGCCAAGATCGAGGTAGCGGGGCTGAGACCCAGTACTTC.

The chain is built from TRBV7-2 and TRBJ2-7, with a tentative D call TRBD2 (5 bases). The CDR3 has 13 amino acids. CDR1 and CDR2 (germline): SGHTA, FQGNSA. Trimming pared 1 base from V and 6 bases from J, leaving 10 bases between. The DNA for the CDR3 is TGTGCCAGCAGCTTAGTACTAGACGGCGAGCAGTACTTC. As protein: CASSLVLDGEQYF.

This chain links TRBV4-3 with TRBJ2-1, with 7 bases lining up with TRBD2. The germline V gene encodes CDR1 LGHNA and CDR2 YSLEER. The CDR3 is 16 amino acids. Trimming cost V 0 bases and J 3 bases; bases outside gene matches: 5. CDR3 sequence (DNA): TGCGCCAGCAGCCAAGATGCGACGGGGGGCTACAATGAGCAGTTCTTC. Translated: CASSQDATGGYNEQFF.

This clone showed up just once. The genes are TRBV29-1 and TRBJ2-3; a weak D match, TRBD2 (5 bases). Trimming stripped 1 base from V and 4 bases from J, with 12 bases between. In germline, CDR1 is SQVTM, CDR2 ANQGSEA. CDR3 length equals 14 residues. DNA of the CDR3: TGCAGCGTTGAAGGTCGCGGGCGCCCAGATACGCAGTATTTT. It yields the protein CSVEGRGRPDTQYF.

The gene calls are TRBV5-8 and TRBJ1-1; possible D gene TRBD1, 5 bases. The CDR3 covers 15 residues. Germline CDR1 and CDR2: SGHTS and YDEGEE. Trimming removed 5 bases from V and 0 bases from J, with 14 bases in between. CDR3 protein: CASRRGGVMNTEAFF. CDR3 DNA: TGTGCCAGCAGACGCGGGGGAGTTATGAACACTGAAGCTTTCTTT.

The rearrangement uses TRBV9 and TRBJ2-7; possibly TRBD1 for D (6 bases). Germline CDR1 SGDLS, CDR2 YYNGEE. V was cut by 3 bases and J by 4 bases, with 11 bases left in between. The CDR3 sequence is 13 residues long. The CDR3 loop reads CASSAGHSYEQYF. DNA of the CDR3: TGTGCCAGCAGCGCGGGACACTCATACGAGCAGTACTTC.

There are a few counts of this clone. This chain links TRBV4-2 with TRBJ1-4; maybe TRBD1 (6 bases). The CDR3 runs 15 residues. The V gene lost 2 bases and the J gene lost 7 bases, with 14 bases spanning the gap. CDR1 is LGHNA, CDR2 YNFKEQ, per germline. CDR3 nucleotide sequence: TGTGCCAGCAGCCAACCTCCGGGGGGCGGTGAAAAACTGTTTTTT. Its translation: CASSQPPGGGEKLFF.

The chain joins TRBV5-8 to TRBJ1-4, with a weak D call TRBD1 (6 bases). Trimming took 4 bases from V and 4 from J, leaving 17 bases between them. This CDR3 comprises 16 residues. CDR1 is SGHTS, CDR2 YDEGEE, per germline. In nucleotides, the CDR3 is TGTGCCAGCAGCCCAGGCGAGGACAGAAATAATGAAAAACTGTTTTTT. Its translation: CASSPGEDRNNEKLFF. Looking up the rest from reference TRBV5-8 and TRBJ1-4 gives the full variable domain: EAGVTQSPTHLIKTRGQQATLRCSPISGHTSVYWYQQALGLGLQFLLWYDEGEERNRGNFPPRFSGRQFPNYSSELNVNALELEDSALYLCASSPGEDRNNEKLFFGSGTQLSVL.

J is TRBJ1-4 and V is TRBV6-4, with 7 positions matching TRBD1. The V gene end was trimmed by 6 bases and the J gene end by 3 bases; junction bases not matched to a gene: 7. This CDR3 is built from 15 residues. Germline V CDR1 and CDR2: MRHNA, SNTAGT. CDR3 sequence: CASRGTGAANEKLFF. Here the CDR3 DNA reads TGTGCCAGCAGAGGCACAGGGGCGGCTAATGAAAAACTGTTTTTT.

The chain links TRBV9 to TRBJ1-2, with TRBD1 matching over 7 bases. This CDR3 region has 15 residues. Losses at the gene ends were 2 bases for V and 4 bases for J; bases not matched to a gene: 8. Germline assignment: CDR1 SGDLS and CDR2 YYNGEE. Written as DNA, the CDR3 is TGTGCCAGCAGCGTGGATTGGGACAGCCTCTATGGCTACACCTTC. Translated, it gives CASSVDWDSLYGYTF.